The rows below give T cell receptor beta chains drawn from one sample of a study of identical twins. TCRdb ran MiXCR on the 5' RACE reads and lists one entry per CDR3 protein. The sample carries around 960,000 distinct CDR3 sequences, around an eighth recorded once. The same specimen was also included in a second study, on yellow fever vaccine responses in identical twins.

The specimen was PBMCs. The receptors shown here come from a young woman in good health. Both conserved end residues are part of each CDR3. The D gene is left open where the match is weak. For some rows the clone size is stated as once, few or many, or as a class when expanded; others skip it.

d_call: TRBD1
clone_size: .
j_call: TRBJ1-6
v_call: TRBV11-2
cdr3_nt: TGTGCCAGCAGCTACACAGAGACAGGGACCTATTCACCCCTCCACTTT
cdr3_aa: CASSYTETGTYSPLHF

d_call: .
clone_size: many
j_call: TRBJ1-2
v_call: TRBV4-1
cdr3_nt: TGCGCCAGCAGCCGCGGCCGGGATGGAAGAGATGGCTACACCTTC
cdr3_aa: CASSRGRDGRDGYTF

d_call: .
clone_size: many
j_call: TRBJ2-5
v_call: TRBV6-1
cdr3_nt: TGTGCCAGCAGTGAATTGGCAGGTGGGACCCAGTACTTC
cdr3_aa: CASSELAGGTQYF

d_call: TRBD2
clone_size: few
j_call: TRBJ2-5
v_call: TRBV2
cdr3_nt: TGTGCCAGGGGCGGGAGTCGGGTTGGAGAGACCCAGTACTTC
cdr3_aa: CARGGSRVGETQYF

d_call: .
clone_size: few
j_call: TRBJ2-5
v_call: TRBV7-2
cdr3_nt: TGTGCCAGCAGCTCCGGGGGACAGATGGAGACCCAGTACTTC
cdr3_aa: CASSSGGQMETQYF

d_call: .
clone_size: few
j_call: TRBJ2-6
v_call: TRBV6-1
cdr3_nt: TGTGCCAGCAGTGGGGTGGTGAGGGTTGGGGCCAACGTCCTGACTTTC
cdr3_aa: CASSGVVRVGANVLTF

d_call: .
clone_size: many
j_call: TRBJ2-2
v_call: TRBV15
cdr3_nt: TGTGCCACCAGCTGGAAAGGGTTCGGGGAGCTGTTTTTT
cdr3_aa: CATSWKGFGELFF

d_call: TRBD2
clone_size: .
j_call: TRBJ2-6
v_call: TRBV5-1
cdr3_nt: TGCGCCAGCAGCTACGGGGGGGTATCTGGGGCCAACGTCCTGACTTTC
cdr3_aa: CASSYGGVSGANVLTF

d_call: .
clone_size: .
j_call: TRBJ2-7
v_call: TRBV20-1
cdr3_nt: TGCAGTGCTAGAGTCCCGCGGGCGGGAACCCTTTCCTACGAGCAGTACTTC
cdr3_aa: CSARVPRAGTLSYEQYF

d_call: TRBD1
clone_size: once
j_call: TRBJ2-5
v_call: TRBV2
cdr3_nt: TGTGCCAGCAGTGAAGCGGGGACAGAAGAGACCCAGTACTTC
cdr3_aa: CASSEAGTEETQYF

d_call: .
clone_size: .
j_call: TRBJ2-1
v_call: TRBV5-5
cdr3_nt: TGTGCCAGCAGCTGGGGACTTTCGGATGGGTATAATGAGCAGTTCTTC
cdr3_aa: CASSWGLSDGYNEQFF

d_call: .
clone_size: .
j_call: TRBJ1-2
v_call: TRBV5-1
cdr3_nt: TGCGCCAGCAGCTTGTCAGGGGCGCAAGGCTACACCTTC
cdr3_aa: CASSLSGAQGYTF

d_call: TRBD2
clone_size: many
j_call: TRBJ2-3
v_call: TRBV12-3/TRBV12-4
cdr3_nt: TGTGCCAGCAGCCGCGAGGGACTAGCGGGGATCACAGATACGCAGTATTTT
cdr3_aa: CASSREGLAGITDTQYF

d_call: TRBD2
clone_size: .
j_call: TRBJ2-3
v_call: TRBV24-1
cdr3_nt: TGTGCCACCAGTGCCCTGGGACTAGCGGATAGCACAGATACGCAGTATTTT
cdr3_aa: CATSALGLADSTDTQYF

d_call: .
clone_size: few
j_call: TRBJ1-1
v_call: TRBV3-1
cdr3_nt: TGTGCCAGCAGCCAATCAGGGAGGTTCGCTGAAGCTTTCTTT
cdr3_aa: CASSQSGRFAEAFF

d_call: .
clone_size: .
j_call: TRBJ2-1
v_call: TRBV7-2
cdr3_nt: TGTGCCAGCAGCTTAGGTGGTACCTGGAATGAGCAGTTCTTC
cdr3_aa: CASSLGGTWNEQFF

d_call: TRBD1
clone_size: .
j_call: TRBJ2-7
v_call: TRBV6-1
cdr3_nt: TGTGCCAGCAGTCTCCCCCCTCGACAGGGGGCTGACGAGCAGTACTTC
cdr3_aa: CASSLPPRQGADEQYF

d_call: .
clone_size: few
j_call: TRBJ2-5
v_call: TRBV5-1
cdr3_nt: TGCGCCAGCACCTTACAGGGAATTGGTAAAGAGACCCAGTACTTC
cdr3_aa: CASTLQGIGKETQYF

d_call: TRBD1
clone_size: few
j_call: TRBJ1-1
v_call: TRBV20-1
cdr3_nt: TGCAGTGCTAGAGTAATGGGCCTACCAGAAGGACAGGGAACGAACACTGAAGCTTTCTTT
cdr3_aa: CSARVMGLPEGQGTNTEAFF

d_call: TRBD1
clone_size: many
j_call: TRBJ2-2
v_call: TRBV2
cdr3_nt: TGTGCCAGCAGTGAATCAGGGGGCGACACCGGGGAGCTGTTTTTT
cdr3_aa: CASSESGGDTGELFF

d_call: .
clone_size: few
j_call: TRBJ1-2
v_call: TRBV10-3
cdr3_nt: TGTGCCATCAGGGACGCCCAGGGGAACTATGGCTACACCTTC
cdr3_aa: CAIRDAQGNYGYTF

d_call: .
clone_size: few
j_call: TRBJ2-3
v_call: TRBV7-2
cdr3_nt: TGTGCCAGCAGTAGGGACTTAGATACGCAGTATTTT
cdr3_aa: CASSRDLDTQYF

d_call: TRBD2
clone_size: .
j_call: TRBJ2-1
v_call: TRBV29-1
cdr3_nt: TGCAGCGTTGATGGGGGGGAGAGAGAGCAGTTCTTC
cdr3_aa: CSVDGGEREQFF

d_call: .
clone_size: many
j_call: TRBJ2-1
v_call: TRBV11-2
cdr3_nt: TGTGCCAGCAGCTTAACCTCCCGCTCTCTAGCGCCAGTCTACAATGAGCAGTTCTTC
cdr3_aa: CASSLTSRSLAPVYNEQFF

d_call: .
clone_size: few
j_call: TRBJ1-3
v_call: TRBV5-1
cdr3_nt: TGCGCCAGCAGCTTGGCCGGGGGCGGAAACACCATATATTTT
cdr3_aa: CASSLAGGGNTIYF

d_call: .
clone_size: few
j_call: TRBJ1-2
v_call: TRBV4-2
cdr3_nt: TGTGCCAGCAGCCTAGACCAGAGCGGGCCAAACTATGGCTACACCTTC
cdr3_aa: CASSLDQSGPNYGYTF

d_call: .
clone_size: many
j_call: TRBJ2-7
v_call: TRBV4-1
cdr3_nt: TGCGCCAGCAGCCCATCCGGACCGGCCCCCTCCTACGAGCAGTACTTC
cdr3_aa: CASSPSGPAPSYEQYF

d_call: .
clone_size: .
j_call: TRBJ1-4
v_call: TRBV5-1
cdr3_nt: TGCACCAGCAGCTCCGACGGAACAACTAATGAAAAACTGTTTTTT
cdr3_aa: CTSSSDGTTNEKLFF

d_call: .
clone_size: .
j_call: TRBJ2-1
v_call: TRBV5-1
cdr3_nt: TGCGCCAGCAGCTTCGGGGAGACTCCAAACAATGAGCAGTTCTTC
cdr3_aa: CASSFGETPNNEQFF

d_call: TRBD2
clone_size: .
j_call: TRBJ2-3
v_call: TRBV12-3/TRBV12-4
cdr3_nt: TGTGCCAGCGGTCACCTGGGGGGGGGAGCACAGGATACGCAGTATTTT
cdr3_aa: CASGHLGGGAQDTQYF

d_call: .
clone_size: .
j_call: TRBJ2-3
v_call: TRBV6-2/TRBV6-3
cdr3_nt: TGTGCCAGCAGTTACTTGGGGCGGGGCACGTCAGATACGCAGTATTTT
cdr3_aa: CASSYLGRGTSDTQYF

d_call: .
clone_size: few
j_call: TRBJ2-1
v_call: TRBV9
cdr3_nt: TGTGCCAGCAGCGTACGTCCTTGGATTACAGGTGACAATGAGCAGTTCTTC
cdr3_aa: CASSVRPWITGDNEQFF

d_call: .
clone_size: many
j_call: TRBJ1-1
v_call: TRBV7-9
cdr3_nt: TGTGCCAGCAGCACGAGGGCGGGGTCTGAAGCTTTCTTT
cdr3_aa: CASSTRAGSEAFF

d_call: .
clone_size: few
j_call: TRBJ1-5
v_call: TRBV15
cdr3_nt: TGTGCCACCAGCAGAGCCAAACTCGGTGGGCCCCAGCATTTT
cdr3_aa: CATSRAKLGGPQHF

d_call: TRBD1
clone_size: .
j_call: TRBJ2-1
v_call: TRBV15
cdr3_nt: TGTGCCACCAGCAGGGGGGACAGGTCCAATGAGCAGTTCTTC
cdr3_aa: CATSRGDRSNEQFF

d_call: .
clone_size: few
j_call: TRBJ2-2
v_call: TRBV9
cdr3_nt: TGTGCCAGCAGCGTAGCTAGCAAGTCCGCCGGGGAGCTGTTTTTT
cdr3_aa: CASSVASKSAGELFF

d_call: TRBD1
clone_size: few
j_call: TRBJ2-6
v_call: TRBV24-1
cdr3_nt: TGTGCCACCAGTGACCGGGACAGTCTCTCTGGGGCCAACGTCCTGACTTTC
cdr3_aa: CATSDRDSLSGANVLTF

d_call: TRBD2
clone_size: .
j_call: TRBJ2-1
v_call: TRBV5-1
cdr3_nt: TGCGCCAGCAGCTTGGGTGATCGACGGACTAGCGGGCCACAGCAGTTCTTC
cdr3_aa: CASSLGDRRTSGPQQFF

d_call: .
clone_size: many
j_call: TRBJ2-2
v_call: TRBV5-1
cdr3_nt: TGCGCCAGCATGGACCCCAACACCGGGGAGCTGTTTTTT
cdr3_aa: CASMDPNTGELFF

d_call: TRBD2
clone_size: many
j_call: TRBJ2-1
v_call: TRBV2
cdr3_nt: TGTGCCAGCAGAGTCACCGGGACTAGCCCATACAATGAGCAGTTCTTC
cdr3_aa: CASRVTGTSPYNEQFF

d_call: TRBD2
clone_size: .
j_call: TRBJ2-1
v_call: TRBV20-1
cdr3_nt: TGCAGTGCTGCCCACAGCGGGAGCGGTGAGCAGTTCTTC
cdr3_aa: CSAAHSGSGEQFF

d_call: .
clone_size: .
j_call: TRBJ2-5
v_call: TRBV12-3/TRBV12-4
cdr3_nt: TGTGCCAGCAGCCCTACCCCTCGACAGAGACCCCAAGAGACCCAGTACTTC
cdr3_aa: CASSPTPRQRPQETQYF

d_call: .
clone_size: few
j_call: TRBJ2-7
v_call: TRBV12-3/TRBV12-4
cdr3_nt: TGTGCCAGCAGTTTCTCCGATCCTTGGTCGAACCAGTACTTC
cdr3_aa: CASSFSDPWSNQYF

d_call: TRBD2
clone_size: .
j_call: TRBJ2-3
v_call: TRBV29-1
cdr3_nt: TGCAGCGTTGATTGGACTAGCGGGCATACGCAGTATTTT
cdr3_aa: CSVDWTSGHTQYF

d_call: .
clone_size: .
j_call: TRBJ1-5
v_call: TRBV20-1
cdr3_nt: TGCAGTGCTAGAGATGACAGTCGGGAAGAGCCCCAGCATTTT
cdr3_aa: CSARDDSREEPQHF

d_call: .
clone_size: many
j_call: TRBJ1-1
v_call: TRBV5-1
cdr3_nt: TGCGCCAGCAGCACGACGCACGGCGTCTTCGGGGAAGCTTTCTTT
cdr3_aa: CASSTTHGVFGEAFF

d_call: TRBD1
clone_size: few
j_call: TRBJ2-4
v_call: TRBV11-2
cdr3_nt: TGTGCCAGCAGCTGGCAACAGGGGGCCAAAAACATTCAGTACTTC
cdr3_aa: CASSWQQGAKNIQYF

d_call: TRBD2
clone_size: many
j_call: TRBJ2-1
v_call: TRBV29-1
cdr3_nt: TGCAGCGTTGGTGGACTAGCGGGAGGGAGCTCCTACAATGAGCAGTTCTTC
cdr3_aa: CSVGGLAGGSSYNEQFF

d_call: .
clone_size: .
j_call: TRBJ1-1
v_call: TRBV2
cdr3_nt: TGTGCCAGCGGGGGGGAAGGGTTGGCATGGACTGAAGCTTTCTTT
cdr3_aa: CASGGEGLAWTEAFF

d_call: .
clone_size: few
j_call: TRBJ2-1
v_call: TRBV12-3/TRBV12-4
cdr3_nt: TGTGCCAGCAATCAGGGCAGGGTTGACATAATTCCCTCCTACAATGAGCAGTTCTTC
cdr3_aa: CASNQGRVDIIPSYNEQFF

d_call: TRBD1
clone_size: .
j_call: TRBJ1-2
v_call: TRBV7-9
cdr3_nt: TGTGCCAGCAGCTTAGCAGGGGGCGCGAGGGATGGCTACACCTTC
cdr3_aa: CASSLAGGARDGYTF

d_call: .
clone_size: few
j_call: TRBJ1-1
v_call: TRBV7-9
cdr3_nt: TGTGCCAGCAGCAAGGACACGGAAGCTTTCTTT
cdr3_aa: CASSKDTEAFF

d_call: TRBD1
clone_size: .
j_call: TRBJ1-4
v_call: TRBV25-1
cdr3_nt: TGTGCCAGCAGTGAATATGACAGGGGAGTTGAAAAACTGTTTTTT
cdr3_aa: CASSEYDRGVEKLFF

d_call: .
clone_size: .
j_call: TRBJ2-1
v_call: TRBV27
cdr3_nt: TGTGCCAGCGCCCCCGGGGTCTCCTACAATGAGCAGTTCTTC
cdr3_aa: CASAPGVSYNEQFF